The clone carrying this T cell receptor beta chain was seen once. Its cognate antigen is unknown. Germline CDR1 and CDR2: SGHTA and FQGTGA. The junction had 17 bases not matched to a gene; V was cut back by 4 bases and J by 2 bases. The CDR3 runs to 20 residues. Clones were sequenced by immunoSEQ multiplex PCR, and TCRdb holds only the in-frame ones, with some missing. The table lists roughly 38,000 clones, 85% to 90% of them singletons. The sample belongs to a study of T cells in localized non-small cell lung cancer. Findings of the study overall: Appearances in adjacent lung were noted for a median approximately 50 of the top 100 tumor clones. Uninvolved adjacent lung, not tumor, had the highest T cell clonality. Owing to sequencing of a solitary tumor region, heterogeneity cannot be discounted. There was an association of higher blood T cell density with longer overall survival.

Sequencing was performed on peripheral blood, taken before any cancer treatment. This sequence joins TRBV7-3 and TRBJ2-3, with 11 bases fitting TRBD2. The TCR originated in a man aged 18-55 years with stage I lung adenocarcinoma. The CDR3 loop reads CASSSATSGSVLSSTDTQYF. The CDR3 DNA sequence: TGTGCCAGCAGCTCCGCCACTAGCGGGAGCGTTCTCTCCTCCACAGATACGCAGTATTTT.